The source of this T cell receptor beta chain is a study of cytomegalovirus exposure and HLA in healthy donors (dated by TCRdb to the late 2010s). About the full investigation: An earlier analysis of about 560 of the donors reported around 280 Gb of sequence data and 95 million to 130 million unique TCR beta sequences obtained from around 170 million T cells. About 330 gigabases of sequencing data and 70 million to 95 million unique TCR sequences made up an early release that covered 640 HLA-typed donors. Among the approximately 420 genotyped donors, around 81% belonged to the genetic ancestry cluster associated with self-reported Caucasian donors. The aim of the study was to test whether cataloging public T cell receptors could identify signatures of past pathogen exposure. The study profiled the T cell repertoires of under 850 subjects by immunosequencing and related them to cytomegalovirus serostatus. In addition to the first cohort of approximately 650 subjects, a separate validation cohort of approximately 110 different subjects was used. To predict cytomegalovirus infection status, the study combined high-throughput TCR immunosequencing, statistical association of individual TCRs with disease status, and machine learning. A later analysis re-examined previously published TCR beta repertoires from around 670 donors and added high-resolution HLA genotyping to investigate patterns of TCR occurrence. In the later analysis, no new phenotypic data were used to find candidate immune exposures; instead, reliance was placed on TCR beta sequences and their occurrence across donors. In an earlier analysis of over 550 of the donors, high-throughput TCR beta sequencing was used to judge whether each TCR beta V gene segment behaved as functional or pseudogenic. Donor age, sex, ethnicity and CMV serostatus were compiled together with the repertoire data. A later genetic analysis used genome-wide SNP genotypes for about 65% of the roughly 670 donors, treating that subset as a discovery cohort. Every repertoire in the discovery cohort had been generated on one and the same sequencing platform. Both class I and class II loci were covered by HLA typing, at four-digit resolution. The number of donors typed differed by locus, with about 620-630 for A, B, C, DRB1 and DQB1, approximately 500 for DQA1, 600 to 610 for DPA1, and some 470 for DPB1. Several DR-DQ haplotypes were treated as single units for association and clustering because of strong linkage in the cohort. Across about 370 genotyped donors of the cohort, an average of about 240,000 unique TCR beta nucleotide sequences per donor were sequenced, and 15% to 20% of those sequences were non-productive.

In total, 630 or so healthy bone marrow donors made up the cohort. At the time of sampling, every cohort member was nominally healthy, though immune exposures that went unrecorded were likely present. The donor tested CMV seronegative and was one of the 352 seronegative cohort members. A peripheral blood sample was provided by each donor, and peripheral blood mononuclear cells were used for TCR beta sequencing. Genomic DNA was extracted from the blood cell samples with the Qiagen DNeasy Blood Extraction Kit. The germline V gene specifies MGHRA as CDR1 and YSYEKL as CDR2. The CDR3 starts with the cysteine, ends with the phenylalanine, and has 18 residues. Of the read, only the CDR3 DNA is kept; its 54 bases are in frame from base 1. V sheds 4 bases and J sheds 5 bases, leaving 21 bases between their ends. Notes on this clone: Its antigen is still unknown. Base qualities were left out, and no much larger clone turns up one base away.

Study-wide findings and limitations: The sequencing pipeline was judged likely to have produced a cluster of highly shared sequence variants as a technical artifact. An earlier analysis of 450 to 750 of the donors showed that most TCR beta V segments appeared in productive rearrangements either about 87% or about 30% of the time, which broadly matched IMGT annotations. At a false discovery rate of 0.05, a later analysis linked some 18,000 TCR beta sequences to specific HLA alleles. A further reported finding was that TCR beta sequences accurately predicted the HLA-A and HLA-B alleles for most subjects in the first cohort. Correlated functional status among segregating V segments might be attributable to linkage disequilibrium, but an unknown experimental factor could not be ruled out. The earlier analysis of a few hundred of the donors excluded over 15 rarely observed V segments, including chromosome 9 orphons, because counts were too low. Sequencing depth was assumed to be roughly uniform across donors in the presence/absence analyses, though that assumption may not hold. According to a later genetic analysis, donors in an Asian-associated ancestry cluster had fewer N-insertions in productive TCRs than the roughly 670-donor mean. A later genetic analysis associated a missense DCLRE1C variant with V-gene and J-gene trimming of TCR beta chains, and an independent cohort replicated the association. A later analysis found that TCR association rates varied across HLA loci, with DRB1 alleles showing the most associated TCRs and HLA-C alleles the fewest. Assigning TCR associations to individual alleles was difficult when HLA alleles, especially DR and DQ, strongly co-occurred. Because HLA typing was unavailable for some donors at each locus, only the typed subset was used in association tests. CMV serostatus was the only immune exposure information available for the cohort. The study listed approximately 150 TCR beta chains as associated with cytomegalovirus. In this cohort, only TCR beta chains were sequenced, and detectable features were limited by the absence of alpha or paired-chain data. Because the 87-base-pair reads could not distinguish some IMGT-functional V segments, including TRBV6-2 and TRBV6-3, those segments were excluded. Cytomegalovirus status was reported to be diagnosed by the classifier with high specificity and sensitivity in both the original and validation cohorts. Across donors, most TCR sequences were observed very rarely, whereas some public TCRs were present in many individuals. A few of the identified cytomegalovirus-associated TCR beta chains were confirmed in vitro to be specific for cytomegalovirus antigens. According to the authors, the approach could potentially be generalized to other disease states and immunological phenotypes. In a later analysis, most CMV-associated TCR beta chains were found to appear HLA-restricted, with HLA associations seemingly driven largely by CMV exposure. In a later analysis, several top co-occurrence clusters were reported to appear linked to parvovirus B19, influenza, CMV and Epstein-Barr virus. A later analysis found that HLA-associated TCR beta chains were more clonally expanded and had lower generation probabilities than equally common non-associated chains.

Preparation of the library involved the immunoSEQ multiplex PCR assay. For the multiplex PCR, a mixture combining 60 forward primers for TCR Vbeta segments and 13 reverse primers for TCR Jbeta segments was used. The CDR3 region of rearranged TCR beta genes was amplified from genomic DNA by a multiplex PCR assay. Amplified TCR beta libraries were sequenced as 87-base-pair reads on the Illumina HiSeq System. Under the source paper's analysis protocol: In a later analysis, roughly 80 million unique TCR beta chains were counted across the approximately 640 repertoires, and roughly 11 million of these chains were shared by at least two donors. Raw reads were error-corrected and collapsed into unique sequences by a nearest-neighbor algorithm in which closely related sequences were merged to remove PCR and sequencing errors. CDR3 sequences were aligned to IMGT reference sequences to assign V, D and J gene segments. For a sequence to be retained, a match of at least six nucleotides was required to both a V gene segment and a J gene segment. A rearrangement was called productive if the CDR3 had no stop codons and remained in frame with V and J, and every other rearrangement was called non-productive. CDR3 was defined according to IMGT convention as the region running from the second conserved V-encoded cysteine to the conserved J-encoded phenylalanine. Sequences without an unambiguous match to a single V gene segment were excluded from the earlier analysis of almost 600 of the donors. In an earlier analysis of a few hundred of the donors, a V segment was called functional when productive rearrangements were above 56.7%, and segregating when the standard deviation between donors exceeded 5%. To diagnose cytomegalovirus status from the catalog of TCR beta chain sequences, a statistical classification framework was built. In a later analysis, TCR nucleotide sequences were compared against IMGT/GENE-DB human TR gene sequences so that V and J genes could be assigned. Using the TCRdist pipeline, a later analysis assigned CDR3 sequences along with most-parsimonious VDJ recombination scenarios. In a later analysis, every TCR beta chain was defined by the combination of its CDR3 amino acid sequence and its V-gene family, and reads without a unique V-gene family were dropped. As a way to deal with suspected cross-contamination and a sequencing artifact, a later analysis dropped over 550 nucleotide sequences that were highly shared and had low generation probability. For each public chain, a later analysis derived a clonal expansion index from normalized ranks of inferred template counts within each repertoire. In a later analysis, generation probabilities were computed using a VDJ recombination model fitted to out-of-frame rearrangements, and the results were checked against IGoR. Hypergeometric tests were used in a later analysis to score TCR-TCR, TCR-HLA and TCR-CMV co-occurrence, with a repertoire-size bias correction applied to the TCR pairs. False discovery rates were estimated in a later analysis by permuting HLA or CMV assignments 20 times. In a later analysis, co-occurring TCRs were grouped using DBSCAN, and TCRdist sequence similarity was added for clustering within HLA-allele-positive subsets. Repertoires with fewer than 30,000 or more than 120,000 public chains were left out of co-occurrence clustering, as were roughly five repertoires with anomalous nucleotide sharing. Sourced from immuneACCESS, this table was stored by TCRdb with only in-frame sequences that have V and J called. A share of the clones is absent; for the studies checked, an unresolved V gene accounts for under half, and the remainder has no known explanation. D and trimming were read from the DNA, whereas the V and J calls and clone size are those reported in that table. In all, the sample holds over 110,000 clones, and 70% to 75% of those were seen once. 1.3% of the sample is taken by the ten largest.

The clonotype was recovered from a woman aged 40 to 50 in good health and CMV-seronegative. Sequenced sample: PBMCs. Recombination linked TRBV4-1 to TRBJ1-6; TRBD1 is perhaps the D gene, given 6 matching bases. The DNA is as follows: TGCGCCAGCAGCCTCCGGGGGGCCGGTGGGGCAAATAATTCACCCCTCCACTTT. Translation gives CASSLRGAGGANNSPLHF.